This section outlines one T cell receptor beta chain sequence together with its context. Its antigen is not yet known. It has no much larger one-base neighbor in the sample; base qualities were not kept. The data were taken from a study of blood T cell repertoires in COVID-19 (TCRdb year 2020). Describing the broader study: The collaborator samples originated in the United States, Italy and Spain and spanned the acute and convalescent phases of COVID-19. Where HLA class I and class II types were available, the types were taken from metadata supplied by the sample provider, not from assay-based typing. The prospective study material was composed of cDNA or gDNA derived from T cells, B-cell-depleted T cells, or PBMCs. A freely available public database, intended as a resource for researchers studying the immune response to SARS-CoV-2, is where the repertoires were released. Deeply sampled blood TCRbeta repertoires from subjects exposed to, actively infected with, or recovered from COVID-19 were included in the dataset. The sample metadata nearly always contained a de-identified subject ID, COVID-19 status, age in years and sex. The samples were drawn from two sources: the first 160 participants of the ongoing ImmuneRACE study, and over 1,000 subjects contributed by 6 global collaborators.

CDR1 and CDR2 are drawn from the germline V gene: MGHDK, SYGVNS. V and J are truncated by 6 bases and 5 bases respectively, leaving an intervening sequence of 13 bases. The CDR3, from cysteine to phenylalanine, totals 13 residues. Only CDR3 DNA remains: 39 bases, in frame from the first base. Overall results and qualifications from the work: The amount of clinical and demographic metadata varied by source and participant and was provided uncurated.

TCRbeta CDR3 regions were amplified from genomic DNA by means of the immunoSEQ Assay, a bias-controlled multiplex PCR. The original methods were these. Within the assay, amplification of reference gene primers was used to estimate how many nucleated cells each sample contained. To quantify the absolute abundance of each unique TCRbeta CDR3 rearrangement, sequence reads were collapsed and filtered. For each sample, productive Simpson clonality was calculated as the square root of Simpson's diversity index across productive rearrangements. The source is immuneACCESS, and TCRdb retained only in-frame sequences with V and J called. Part of the clones is not carried over; for the studies checked, unresolved V genes explain less than half of this, and the remainder is unexplained. V and J calls and clone size are those listed in that table; D and trimming were worked out from the DNA. Present in this sample are 40,000 to 65,000 clones, 86% of which were seen just once. Clones ranked in the top ten supply 2.5% to 3% of the sample.

Each collaborating institution followed its own protocols to collect whole blood in K2EDTA tubes. For TCRbeta analysis, collaborator samples were shipped as frozen whole blood, as isolated PBMCs, or as DNA extracted from either sample type. Recombination linked TRBV25-1 to TRBJ1-1, and TRBD1 may be the D gene, going by 6 matching bases. The sequencing input was peripheral blood. This receptor was identified in a man aged 80 or over with acute or convalescent COVID-19. The nucleotide sequence reads as follows: TGTGCCAGCAGAGGACAGCTAGAGACTGAAGCTTTCTTT. This translates into CASRGQLETEAFF.